The rows below give T cell receptor beta chains drawn from one sample of a study of neoadjuvant anti-PD-1 for oral cavity cancer. Method: immunoSEQ multiplex PCR; TCRdb's copy keeps in-frame clones and lacks some. The sample has about 32,000 clones, around four fifths seen once. The sequences come from PBMCs, collected after nivolumab (anti-PD-1) treatment. Source of these receptors: a person aged 40-85 years with oral cavity squamous cell carcinoma. The CDR3 runs from the conserved cysteine through the conserved F or W. The D gene is left open where the match is weak. Rows may omit the clone size; those that give it use once, few, many or a size class.

TRBV28	-	TRBJ1-2	-	TGTGCCAGCAGTCCCCCCGAGGAAGGGGCAGACTATGGCTACACCTTC	CASSPPEEGADYGYTF
TRBV5-1	TRBD1	TRBJ1-6	-	TGCGCCAGCAGTCTTGGGACAGTCAATTCACCCCTCCACTTT	CASSLGTVNSPLHF
TRBV27	TRBD1	TRBJ1-2	-	TGTGCCAGCAGTTTATCGGAGACAGGGATAAAGGGCTACACCTTC	CASSLSETGIKGYTF
TRBV2	-	TRBJ2-7	-	TGTGCCAGCAGTGAACAGGGAAACGAGCAGTACTTC	CASSEQGNEQYF
TRBV28	-	TRBJ2-3	-	TGTGCCAGCAGCAGACTCGCGGTCAGCCCCACAGATACGCAGTATTTT	CASSRLAVSPTDTQYF
TRBV7-9	TRBD1	TRBJ1-1	-	TGTGCCAGCAGCTTGGCCGGGACAGGGGACACTGAAGCTTTCTTT	CASSLAGTGDTEAFF
TRBV7-8	TRBD2	TRBJ2-3	-	TGTGCCAGCAGCCCCCAGCGGGGGGGCGGAGATACGCAGTATTTT	CASSPQRGGGDTQYF
TRBV27	-	TRBJ1-5	-	TGTGCCAGCAGTCAGTTATTGAGGGGGGGAAGCAATCAGCCCCAGCATTTT	CASSQLLRGGSNQPQHF
TRBV11-3	TRBD1	TRBJ2-2	-	TGTGCCAGCAGCCGGGACAGGGGGACCGGGGAGCTGTTTTTT	CASSRDRGTGELFF
TRBV5-8	-	TRBJ2-7	-	TGTGCCAGCAGCCCAGGGGCGGCTTCCTACGAGCAGTACTTC	CASSPGAASYEQYF
TRBV30	-	TRBJ2-7	once	TGTGCCTGGACCAATGGCAGGACCTACGAGCAGTACTTC	CAWTNGRTYEQYF
TRBV4-3	-	TRBJ1-5	once	TGCGCCAGCAGCCAAGACAGGGGCAATCAGCCCCAGCATTTT	CASSQDRGNQPQHF
TRBV28	TRBD1	TRBJ2-5	once	TGTGCCAGCAGTTTCGGTCGGGCAGGGGGTTTTGCAGAGACCCAGTACTTC	CASSFGRAGGFAETQYF
TRBV10-2	-	TRBJ1-1	-	TGCGCCAGCAGTGAGTCGGTGGACACTGAAGCTTTCTTT	CASSESVDTEAFF
TRBV5-1	TRBD1	TRBJ1-1	few	TGCGCCAGCAGCTTGGGACAGGGGAAAGCTTTCTTT	CASSLGQGKAFF
TRBV30	TRBD1	TRBJ2-1	-	TGTGCCTGGGGGACAGGGGGTCAGTTCTTC	CAWGTGGQFF
TRBV5-4	-	TRBJ2-2	-	TGTGCCAGCAGCAGCCCCGGGACGGCAACGAACACCGGGGAGCTGTTTTTT	CASSSPGTATNTGELFF
TRBV5-1	TRBD1	TRBJ2-5	-	TGCGCCAGTGGGACCGGGACAGGGCGAGAGACCCAGTACTTC	CASGTGTGRETQYF
TRBV27	TRBD1	TRBJ2-7	-	TGTGCCAGCAGTATGGGACAGGGTCTTCCACCGTACTTC	CASSMGQGLPPYF
TRBV7-2	-	TRBJ1-1	-	TGTGCCAGCAGCCAACAGGGAGGGACTGAAGCTTTCTTT	CASSQQGGTEAFF
TRBV5-5	TRBD1	TRBJ1-2	-	TGTGCCAGCAGCTCGCCGGGACAGGGATTCGGCTACACCTTC	CASSSPGQGFGYTF
TRBV19	-	TRBJ1-5	few	TGTGCCAGCACCCTTCGACCGGGAGGGAATCAGCCCCAGCATTTT	CASTLRPGGNQPQHF
TRBV29-1	TRBD2	TRBJ2-1	-	TGCAGCGTTGTTGGGTTAGCGGGGGCCTTATACAATGAGCAGTTCTTC	CSVVGLAGALYNEQFF
TRBV5-6	TRBD1	TRBJ2-5	-	TGTGCCAGCAGCTCCGGGCGGACAGGGGGCAGAGAGACCCAGTACTTC	CASSSGRTGGRETQYF
TRBV7-2	TRBD2	TRBJ2-7	-	TGTGCCAGCAGCTTCTTTAGCGGGGGGGCCGACTACGAGCAGTACTTC	CASSFFSGGADYEQYF
TRBV2	TRBD1	TRBJ1-1	-	TGTGCCAGCATCCTCGCAGGGGGCAGATTGAACACTGAAGCTTTCTTT	CASILAGGRLNTEAFF
TRBV7-2	-	TRBJ1-2	once	TGTGCCAGCAGCTTAGGGACACTTGGCTACACCTTC	CASSLGTLGYTF
TRBV5-6	TRBD2	TRBJ2-3	-	TGTGCCAGCAGGGGACTAGCGGGGTTAGATACGCAGTATTTT	CASRGLAGLDTQYF
TRBV18	TRBD1	TRBJ1-2	once	TGTGCCAGCTCACCCTCGACAGGGGCAAGTGGCTACACCTTC	CASSPSTGASGYTF
TRBV7-9	-	TRBJ2-3	few	TGTGCCAGCAGCCCGGGCATGACAGCTTCAAGCACAGATACGCAGTATTTT	CASSPGMTASSTDTQYF
TRBV19	-	TRBJ2-1	medium-sized	TGTGCCAGTAGTAGAAGTGACAGCTACAATGAGCAGTTCTTC	CASSRSDSYNEQFF
TRBV9	TRBD2	TRBJ2-3	once	TGTGCCAGCAGCGTTAGCGGGACTAGCACAGATACGCAGTATTTT	CASSVSGTSTDTQYF
TRBV6-4	TRBD1	TRBJ1-2	-	TGTGCCAGCAGGGGGACAGCAAACTATGGCTACACCTTC	CASRGTANYGYTF
TRBV5-4	-	TRBJ2-2	-	TGTGCCAGCAGCTTGCAGGGTAGGAAGACCGGGGAGCTGTTTTTT	CASSLQGRKTGELFF
TRBV7-6	TRBD1	TRBJ2-7	-	TGTGCCAGCAGCTTATTACCGGGACAGGGAGCCTACGAGCAGTACTTC	CASSLLPGQGAYEQYF
TRBV6-1	-	TRBJ1-6	-	TGTGCCAGCAGTGAATCCCCTCTATCCGGGGAAGCAGCCCTCCACTTT	CASSESPLSGEAALHF
TRBV6-4	-	TRBJ2-1	-	TGTGCCAGCAGTGATGGGTACGGGCACAATGAGCAGTTCTTC	CASSDGYGHNEQFF
TRBV7-9	-	TRBJ2-5	-	TGTGCCAGCAGCTTAGCGATGGGGGTACTAAAGACCCAGTACTTC	CASSLAMGVLKTQYF
TRBV12-5	-	TRBJ1-1	-	TGTGCTAGTGGTTTTAATCTGAACACTGAAGCTTTCTTT	CASGFNLNTEAFF
TRBV4-2	TRBD1	TRBJ2-3	-	TGTGCCAGCAGCCAGGAAGGACAGGGGGCGATTGTAGATACGCAGTATTTT	CASSQEGQGAIVDTQYF
TRBV4-2	TRBD2	TRBJ2-5	-	TGTGCCAGCAGCCCGGGGGGGCCGGGGGAGACCCAGTACTTC	CASSPGGPGETQYF
TRBV14	-	TRBJ1-3	-	TGTGCCAGCAGACTCGCCTCTGGAAACACCATATATTTT	CASRLASGNTIYF
TRBV19	-	TRBJ2-7	-	TGTGCCAGTAGTATAGATCGGCAGGGATTCAACGAGCAGTACTTC	CASSIDRQGFNEQYF
TRBV6-6	TRBD2	TRBJ2-2	few	TGTGCCAGCAGTCCTCTGGGGGGGATCACCGGGGAGCTGTTTTTT	CASSPLGGITGELFF
TRBV6-1	-	TRBJ1-1	-	TGTGCCAGCAGTGTTCGGGGGAAAAACACTGAAGCTTTCTTT	CASSVRGKNTEAFF
TRBV10-2	TRBD1	TRBJ1-2	-	TGCGCCAGCAGTGATGCCCGGACAGGGAGAGACTATGGCTACACCTTC	CASSDARTGRDYGYTF
TRBV6-5	-	TRBJ2-7	-	TGTGCCAGCAGCCCCAGCCGCTACGAGCAGTACTTC	CASSPSRYEQYF
TRBV5-4	-	TRBJ1-2	few	TGTGCCAGCAGCTATGGTGCAGGGAGTATGCGCTACACCTTC	CASSYGAGSMRYTF
TRBV2	-	TRBJ1-1	few	TGTGCCAGCAGAGTGAGGGGGAACACTGAAGCTTTCTTT	CASRVRGNTEAFF
TRBV11-3	-	TRBJ2-7	-	TGTGCCAGCAGTTCCGGGGGAGTCTCCTACGAGCAGTACTTC	CASSSGGVSYEQYF
TRBV6-5	TRBD1	TRBJ1-5	-	TGTGCCAGCAGTTACTGGGACAGAAGCAATCAGCCCCAGCATTTT	CASSYWDRSNQPQHF